A selection of T cell receptor beta chains follows, all from one sample in a study of CD4 T cells in relation to SARS-CoV-2 and coronaviruses. Only in-frame clones appear in the TCRdb table, and some are missing; sequencing was by immunoSEQ multiplex PCR. Among tens of thousands of clones listed, 86% were seen once. The sequencing sample was made of memory CD4+ T cells from PBMCs. These receptors were taken from a human donor in good health. Both conserved end residues are part of each CDR3. D genes are given only for firm matches. The size entry is marked missing in some rows and otherwise reads once, few, many or a size class.

>NA|TRBJ2-6|NA|TRBV19
CASSIDPPGLSGANVLTF
TGTGCCAGTAGTATAGATCCCCCAGGGCTCTCTGGGGCCAACGTCCTGACTTTC
>few|TRBJ2-3|TRBD2|TRBV18
CASSTGTSVGTDTQYF
TGTGCCAGCTCAACCGGGACTAGCGTCGGCACAGATACGCAGTATTTT
>once|TRBJ2-5|TRBD1|TRBV5-4
CASSLGTASETQYF
TGTGCCAGCAGCTTAGGGACAGCCTCGGAGACCCAGTACTTC
>NA|TRBJ2-1|NA|TRBV2
CASSEPGNQQEFF
TGTGCCAGCAGTGAACCCGGAAACCAGCAGGAGTTCTTC
>NA|TRBJ2-4|TRBD1|TRBV19
CASSIERTGRLAKNIQYF
TGTGCCAGTAGTATCGAACGGACAGGGCGACTAGCCAAAAACATTCAGTACTTC
>NA|TRBJ2-1|NA|TRBV5-1
CASGRGSSYNEQFF
TGCGCCAGCGGCCGGGGGAGCTCCTACAATGAGCAGTTCTTC
>NA|TRBJ1-3|NA|TRBV3-1/TRBV3-2
CASSRRANQIGGNTIYF
TGTGCCAGCAGCCGCCGGGCAAATCAGATCGGGGGAAACACCATATATTTT
>NA|TRBJ2-1|TRBD2|TRBV28
CASSLAGGGMNEQFF
TGTGCCAGCAGTTTAGCGGGAGGAGGTATGAATGAGCAGTTCTTC
>NA|TRBJ1-4|TRBD1|TRBV5-5
CASRQGGAGEKLFF
TGTGCCAGCAGGCAAGGGGGCGCAGGGGAAAAACTGTTTTTT
>few|TRBJ1-1|NA|TRBV19
CASMKPGARRDTEAFF
TGTGCCAGTATGAAACCGGGGGCTAGGAGGGACACTGAAGCTTTCTTT
>NA|TRBJ1-2|NA|TRBV25-1
CASSTGFSRGYTF
TGTGCCAGCTCGACAGGATTTAGTCGTGGCTACACCTTC
>NA|TRBJ2-5|NA|TRBV19
CASSIRTQQYF
TGTGCCAGTAGTATACGGACACAGCAGTACTTC
>NA|TRBJ2-1|NA|TRBV7-3
CASSLVRSSYNEQFF
TGTGCCAGCAGCTTAGTAAGGAGCTCCTACAATGAGCAGTTCTTC
>NA|TRBJ2-1|TRBD2|TRBV3-1/TRBV3-2
CATSVRAGVGNEQFF
TGTGCCACCTCCGTGCGGGCGGGAGTGGGAAATGAGCAGTTCTTC